Below are 18 T cell receptor beta chains sequenced from a single sample in a study of esophageal squamous cell carcinoma under preoperative chemotherapy. Via MiXCR, TCRdb re-called the PCR reads, giving one row per CDR3 protein. The sample shows around 11,000 distinct CDR3 sequences, more than 60% of them seen only once. Described time point: after preoperative PTX-NDP chemotherapy. This material was acquired from a patient given preoperative chemotherapy. The receptor source for this set is a human donor with esophageal squamous cell carcinoma. The donor label of this sample is uncertain.

As to this clonotype: One end of the junction does not line up with germline, which may come from a read error. V and J are TRBV6-1 and TRBJ2-3; D tentatively fits TRBD1 or TRBD2 (5 bases each). Germline V gene data show CDR1 as MNHNS and CDR2 as SASEGT. CDR3 length: 16 residues. For the CDR3, the DNA is TGTGCCAGCGGGGGATTTGGGGGACGCTACCCAGAGACCCAGTATTTC. Its translation: CASGGFGGRYPETQYF.

On this clonotype itself: One end of the junction is discordant with germline, which a read error may explain. The chain employs TRBV6-1 and TRBJ2-1; no clear D. There are 12 residues in the CDR3. Germline CDR1 and CDR2: MNHNS and SASEGT. The CDR3 is CASRAPYNEQYF. In DNA, the CDR3 is TGTGCCAGCAGGGCGCCCTACAATGAGCAGTACTTT.

This clonotype is medium-sized in the sample. With a much larger clone just one base away, this may be a read error. V gene TRBV27 combines with J gene TRBJ2-1; tentatively, D is TRBD2 (6 bases). The V and J ends lost 8 bases and 10 bases respectively, with 15 bases between them. The CDR3 extends over 12 amino acids. Per the germline V gene, CDR1 is MNHEY and CDR2 is SMNVEV (reference sequence). The CDR3 DNA reads TGTGCCAGCGGGGACTCCTCCTACGAGCAGTTCTTC. Residues: CASGDSSYEQFF.

This chain joins TRBV6-1 and TRBJ1-5; no clear D. Germline CDR1 and CDR2: MNHNS and SASEGT. V gave up 6 bases and J gave up 4 bases, with 22 bases separating them. The CDR3 totals 17 residues. The CDR3 nucleotides read TGTGCCAGCAGACCAAGGGAGCATTTCCTAGGGAATCAGCCCCAGCATTTT. This translates into CASRPREHFLGNQPQHF.

There are a few counts of this clonotype. The chain joins TRBV7-2 to TRBJ2-2; D is perhaps TRBD2 (5 bases). The CDR3 runs 19 residues. Trimming stripped 4 bases from V and 3 bases from J, with 24 bases between. Germline assignment: CDR1 SGHTA and CDR2 FQGNSA. CDR3 bases: TGTGCCAGCAGCTCCGCTCATGGAGGTGACAAGATCGACACCGGGGAGCTGTTTTTT. It translates to CASSSAHGGDKIDTGELFF.

The rearrangement joins TRBV12-3 or TRBV12-4 to TRBJ2-5; TRBD2 agrees at 9 bases. The V gene end was trimmed by 5 bases and the J gene end by 0 bases; junction bases not matched to a gene: 13. The CDR3 runs to 18 residues. In nucleotides, the CDR3 is TGTGCCAGCAGTACCGCGGGGGGGGGGGGCCGTGACCAAGAGACCCAGTACTTC. Translation gives CASSTAGGGGRDQETQYF.

Regarding this clonotype: One end of the junction is discordant with germline, which a read error may explain. The gene calls are TRBV6-1 and TRBJ2-5; D is perhaps TRBD2 (6 bases). The CDR3 is made up of 17 amino acids. Germline-derived CDR1 and CDR2 are MNHNS and SASEGT. CDR3 residues: CARTCDSGVSATNTQYF. The CDR3 coding sequence is TGTGCCCGCACCTGCGATTCGGGGGTGTCAGCCACAAACACGCAGTATTTC.

In the case of this clonotype: The CDR3 carries no conserved terminal phenylalanine or tryptophan, so it likely arises from a read error. It is unclear where the CDR3 begins or ends on the DNA, so no DNA is shown, and the CDR3 is as TCRdb lists it. The V call is TRBV6-1, the J call TRBJ2-3; TRBD1, the D gene given by the table, was not confirmed from the DNA. The CDR3 contains 16 residues when both ends are counted. The germline V gene encodes CDR1 MNHNS and CDR2 SASEGT. The CDR3 here is CASREFGGRDTETQYL.

CDR3 protein: CASSLDGGTFNEQYF. In DNA form, the CDR3 reads TGTGCCAGCAGCTTAGATGGAGGCACTTTCAATGAGCAGTACTTC. The V call is TRBV7-2, the J call TRBJ2-3, with a tentative D call TRBD2 (5 bases). The J call may be mistaken, given a closer DNA end match to TRBJ2-7. The CDR3 sequence is 15 residues long. Germline V gene lookup returns CDR1 SGHTA and CDR2 FQGNSA.

The chain carries TRBV12-3 or TRBV12-4 and TRBJ2-5; 13 bases are a match to TRBD2. The DNA matches TRBJ2-7 better at its end, which makes the J call doubtful. CDR3 length: 16 residues. As DNA, the CDR3 is TGTGCCAGCAGTCCCACGACTAGCGGGAGGTTATACGAGCAGTACTTC. It specifies CASSPTTSGRLYEQYF.

CDR3 DNA: TGTGCCAGCAGCTTAGGGACTAGCGGGGGCAATGAGCAGTACTTC. It yields the protein CASSLGTSGGNEQYF. V and J are TRBV7-2 and TRBJ2-1; 13 bases fit TRBD2. The J call may not be correct, given that the DNA end is closer to TRBJ2-7. The CDR3 loop spans 15 amino acids. From germline, CDR1 is SGHTA and CDR2 FQGNSA.

This chain connects TRBV6-1 to TRBJ2-1, with TRBD1 matching 9 bases. The germline CDR1 and CDR2 sequences are MNHNS and SASEGT. The CDR3 is 14 residues long. J gave up 2 bases and V 8 bases, and 4 bases lay outside the gene matches. Here the CDR3 reads CASFRDRAYNEQFF. The CDR3 nucleotides read TGTGCCAGCTTCCGGGACAGGGCCTACAATGAGCAGTTCTTC.

The chain joins TRBV6-4 to TRBJ2-1; 11 nucleotides line up with TRBD2. Trimming removed 4 bases from V and 9 bases from J; junction bases left unmatched: 5. Germline CDR1 reads MRHNA; CDR2 reads SNTAGT. The CDR3 runs to 14 residues. CDR3 bases: TGTGCCAGCAGTGTAATAGCGGGAGGGTCTGAGCAGTTCTTC. Its translation is CASSVIAGGSEQFF.

V gene TRBV7-2 combines with J gene TRBJ1-5, with D hard to call. The ends were cut back, 4 bases at V and 5 bases at J, with 15 bases in the middle. The V gene's germline CDR1 is SGHTA and CDR2 FQGNSA. The CDR3 has 15 residues. The CDR3 spells CASSSMGGEDQPQHF. For the CDR3, the DNA is TGTGCCAGCAGCTCAATGGGTGGGGAAGATCAGCCCCAGCATTTT.

This chain connects TRBV11-3 to TRBJ2-3; the match to TRBD2 covers 10 bases. Germline CDR1 and CDR2: SGHNT and YENEEA. V shed 7 bases and J 5 bases; nucleotides not matched to a gene: 3. The CDR3 length is 13 residues. CDR3 protein: CASTKRGGDTQYF. The CDR3 DNA follows: TGTGCCAGCACCAAGCGGGGGGGAGATACGCAGTATTTT.

This clonotype was detected only a few times. The chain joins TRBV6-5 to TRBJ1-3, with D hard to call. Per germline, CDR1 MNHEY and CDR2 SVGAGI. This CDR3 contains 14 residues. V shed 4 bases and J shed 2 bases, with 9 bases lying between them. DNA of the CDR3: TGTGCCAGCAGTTCGGCCGGGACTGGAAACACCATATATTTT. Translation: CASSSAGTGNTIYF.

This chain uses TRBV6-5 with TRBJ2-1; TRBD1 agrees at 10 bases. In germline, CDR1 is MNHEY, CDR2 SVGAGI. The CDR3 totals 14 residues. Unmatched junction bases numbered 6, after V lost 0 bases and J lost 13 bases. The CDR3 reads CASSYSGQGGTQFF. As DNA, the CDR3 is TGTGCCAGCAGTTACTCCGGACAGGGGGGGACCCAGTTCTTC.

This clonotype has ten or more counts. This may arise from a read error, as a much more abundant clone is one base away. The chain has TRBV6-5 and TRBJ2-1; the D gene is possibly TRBD2 (6 bases). Trimming removed 5 bases from V and 13 bases from J, with 27 bases in between. This CDR3 has 16 residues. The V gene's germline CDR1 is MNHEY and CDR2 SVGAGI. CDR3 residues: CASSPRLGGSGETQFF. CDR3 DNA sequence: TGTGCCAGCAGTCCGAGACTAGGAGGGTCCGGGGAGACCCAGTTCTTC.